Below, one TCR beta chain is given with its context. Its target is unknown. This record belongs to a study of cytomegalovirus exposure and HLA in healthy donors. As for the study in general: For the roughly 400 genotyped donors, approximately 82% fell within the Caucasian-associated ancestry cluster.

Donors counted as nominally healthy when sampled, yet unrecorded immune exposures were likely. Germline assignment: CDR1 LNHNV and CDR2 YYDKDF (reference sequence). After removal of 4 bases from V and 10 bases from J, the junction contained 11 bases not matched to a gene. The CDR3 sequence is 16 residues long. Study-wide results and limits: Later work associated 16,951 TCR beta sequences with HLA alleles at 0.05 false discovery rate. Analyses of presence/absence relied on an assumption of roughly uniform sequencing depth across donors.

Vbeta (60) and Jbeta (13) primers were used in the PCR. Sequenced by immunoSEQ multiplex PCR; TCRdb stores in-frame clones only, minus some. The data contain about 120,000 clones, around 63% of them seen just once; the ten biggest clones take up less than 12%. The V and J genes are TRBV15 and TRBJ2-3; 13 positions match TRBD2. The receptor's source is a man aged 35 to 55 in good health and CMV-seropositive. The sample comprised PBMCs. The CDR3 nucleotides read TGTGCCACCAGCAAAGGACTAGCGGGGGCCCATATAGCGCAGTATTTT. Translated: CATSKGLAGAHIAQYF.